This T cell receptor beta chain was recorded in a study of blood T cell repertoires in COVID-19. This clone was counted a few times. The CDR3 extends over 15 amino acids. Germline loops: CDR1 SEHNR, CDR2 FQNEAQ (reference sequence). V dropped 5 bases and J dropped 3 bases, with 16 bases sitting between them. TCRdb's copy holds only in-frame clones and misses some; the assay was immunoSEQ multiplex PCR. The data hold over 100,000 clones, with roughly four fifths observed a single time. The chain is built from TRBV7-9 and TRBJ1-1; D uncertain. What was sequenced was peripheral blood. The origin of this receptor is a woman of 80 years or more with active or convalescent COVID-19. CDR3 sequence reads: CASSRWMDSDTEAFF. CDR3 sequence (DNA): TGTGCCAGCAGCCGATGGATGGACTCGGACACTGAAGCTTTCTTT.